This TCR beta chain appears in the sequencing data of a study of blood T cells in healthy people across ages. As to this clonotype: Its antigen is not identified.

It was with a sample-barcoded 5' primer and a J-beta primer mix that a second PCR of about 6 to 11 cycles was run. TCRdb analysed the 5' RACE reads with MiXCR anew, one entry per CDR3 protein. The sample lists 600,000 to 850,000 distinct CDR3 sequences; 20% to 30% were seen once. Study-level points and caveats: A roughly linear age-dependent decrease characterized TCR beta diversity per million T cells.

This sample also belongs to another study, concerning T cells of mothers and their children. According to that study: For unrelated pairs as for related ones, thymic selection shapes TCR recombination output similarly.

This sequence was found in a boy between 10 and 17 years old in good health. The sequenced sample consisted of blood.

The CDR3 is CASRPGVGEQYF. As DNA, the CDR3 is TGTGCCAGCAGGCCGGGGGTGGGCGAGCAGTACTTC. The chain combines TRBV12-3 or TRBV12-4 with TRBJ2-7; tentatively, D is TRBD2 (6 bases). CDR3 length: 12 amino acids. The V end lost 6 bases, the J end lost 6 bases, and 12 bases lay between the germline ends.